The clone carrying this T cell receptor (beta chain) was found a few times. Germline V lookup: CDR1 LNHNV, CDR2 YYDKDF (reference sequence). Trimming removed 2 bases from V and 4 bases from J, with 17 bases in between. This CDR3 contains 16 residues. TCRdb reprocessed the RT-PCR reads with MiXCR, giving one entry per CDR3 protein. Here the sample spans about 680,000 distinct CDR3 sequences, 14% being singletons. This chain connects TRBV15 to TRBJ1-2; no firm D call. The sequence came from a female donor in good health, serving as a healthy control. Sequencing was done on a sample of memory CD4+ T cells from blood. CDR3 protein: CATSRNYITDVYGYTF. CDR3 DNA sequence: TGTGCCACCAGCAGAAACTACATCACGGATGTCTATGGCTACACCTTC.